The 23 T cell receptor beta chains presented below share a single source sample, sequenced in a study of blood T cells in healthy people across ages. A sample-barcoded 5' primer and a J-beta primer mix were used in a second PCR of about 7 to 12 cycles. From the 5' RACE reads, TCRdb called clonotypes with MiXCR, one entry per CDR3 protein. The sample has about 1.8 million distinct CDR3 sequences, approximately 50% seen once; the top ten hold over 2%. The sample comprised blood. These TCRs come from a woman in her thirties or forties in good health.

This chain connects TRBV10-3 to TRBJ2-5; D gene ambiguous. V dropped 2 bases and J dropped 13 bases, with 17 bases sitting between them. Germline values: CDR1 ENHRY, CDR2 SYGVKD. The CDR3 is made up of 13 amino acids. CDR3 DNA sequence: TGTGCCATCAGTGAGCCAGGAGTGGTGGGCCGGTACTTC. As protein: CAISEPGVVGRYF.

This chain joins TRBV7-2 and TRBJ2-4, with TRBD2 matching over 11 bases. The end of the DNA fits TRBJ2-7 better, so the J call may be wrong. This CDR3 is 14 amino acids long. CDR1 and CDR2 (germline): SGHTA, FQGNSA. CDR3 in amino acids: CASSSLLAGDEQYF. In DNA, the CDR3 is TGTGCCAGCAGCTCACTACTAGCGGGGGACGAGCAGTACTTC.

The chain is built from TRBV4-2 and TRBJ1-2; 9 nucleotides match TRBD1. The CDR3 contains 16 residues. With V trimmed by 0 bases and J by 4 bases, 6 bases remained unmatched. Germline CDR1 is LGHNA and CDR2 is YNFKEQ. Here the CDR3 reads CASSQDIGTGRYGYTF. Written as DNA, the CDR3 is TGTGCCAGCAGCCAAGATATTGGGACAGGGCGCTATGGCTACACCTTC.

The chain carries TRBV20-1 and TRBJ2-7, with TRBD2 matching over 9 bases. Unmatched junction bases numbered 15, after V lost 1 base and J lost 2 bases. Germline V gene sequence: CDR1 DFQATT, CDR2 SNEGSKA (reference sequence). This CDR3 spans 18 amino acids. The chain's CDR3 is CSARGLTLGAGGTYEQYF. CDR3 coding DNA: TGCAGTGCTAGAGGTCTCACCCTGGGCGCGGGGGGGACCTACGAGCAGTACTTC.

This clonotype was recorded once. The CDR3 DNA sequence: TGCGCCAGCAGCCAAGATCTTTCGTCCGGGACTAGCGGGGGGCCGGAAGACATTCAGTACTTC. Protein product: CASSQDLSSGTSGGPEDIQYF. The chain uses TRBV4-3 and TRBJ2-4, with 15 nucleotides matching TRBD2. The CDR3 spans 21 residues. CDR1 and CDR2 from the germline V gene are LGHNA and YSLEER. The V and J ends lost 0 bases and 8 bases, in that order; junction bases with no gene match: 17.

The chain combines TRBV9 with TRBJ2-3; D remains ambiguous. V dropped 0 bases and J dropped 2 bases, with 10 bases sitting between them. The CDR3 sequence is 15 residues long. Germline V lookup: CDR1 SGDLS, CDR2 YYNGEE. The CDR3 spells CASSVGEVTTDTQYF. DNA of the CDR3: TGTGCCAGCAGCGTAGGAGAGGTTACCACAGATACGCAGTATTTT.

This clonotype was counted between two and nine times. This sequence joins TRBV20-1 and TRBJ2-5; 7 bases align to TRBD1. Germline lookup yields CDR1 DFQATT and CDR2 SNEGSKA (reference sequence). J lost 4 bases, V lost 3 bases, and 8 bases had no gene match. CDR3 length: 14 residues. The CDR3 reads CSARTGSWGETQYF. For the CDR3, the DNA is TGCAGTGCTAGGACAGGGTCTTGGGGAGAGACCCAGTACTTC.

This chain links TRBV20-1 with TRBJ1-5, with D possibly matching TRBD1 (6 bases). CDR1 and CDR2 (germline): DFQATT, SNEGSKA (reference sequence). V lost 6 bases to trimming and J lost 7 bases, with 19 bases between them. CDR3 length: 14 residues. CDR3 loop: CSAVVAGEGQPQHF. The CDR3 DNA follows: TGCAGTGCCGTCGTGGCAGGGGAAGGGCAGCCCCAGCATTTT.

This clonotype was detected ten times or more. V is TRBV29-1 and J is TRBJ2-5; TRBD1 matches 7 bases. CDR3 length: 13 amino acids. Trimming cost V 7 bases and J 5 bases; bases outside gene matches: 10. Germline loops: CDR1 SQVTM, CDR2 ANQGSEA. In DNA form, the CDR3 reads TGCAGCGACTGGACAGGTTTAGGGGAGACCCAGTACTTC. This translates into CSDWTGLGETQYF.

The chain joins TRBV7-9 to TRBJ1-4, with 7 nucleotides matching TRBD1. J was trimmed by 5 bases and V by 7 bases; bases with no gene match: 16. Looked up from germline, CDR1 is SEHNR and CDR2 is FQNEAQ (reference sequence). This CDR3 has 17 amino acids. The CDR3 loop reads CASNSGGTAFSNEKLFF. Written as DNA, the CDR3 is TGTGCCAGCAACTCTGGGGGGACAGCGTTCTCAAATGAAAAACTGTTTTTT.

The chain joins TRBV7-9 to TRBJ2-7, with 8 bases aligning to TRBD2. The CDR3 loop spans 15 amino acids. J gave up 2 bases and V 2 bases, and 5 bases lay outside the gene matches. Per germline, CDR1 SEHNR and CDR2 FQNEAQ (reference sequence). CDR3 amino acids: CASSLPGLGPYEQYF. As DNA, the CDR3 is TGTGCCAGCAGCTTACCGGGACTAGGTCCCTACGAGCAGTACTTC.

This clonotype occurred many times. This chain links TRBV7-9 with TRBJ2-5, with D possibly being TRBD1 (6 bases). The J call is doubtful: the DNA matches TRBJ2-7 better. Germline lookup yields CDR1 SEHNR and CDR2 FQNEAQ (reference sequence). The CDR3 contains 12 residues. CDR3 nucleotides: TGTGCCAGCAGCCGCCAGGGGATCGAGCAGTACTTC. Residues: CASSRQGIEQYF.

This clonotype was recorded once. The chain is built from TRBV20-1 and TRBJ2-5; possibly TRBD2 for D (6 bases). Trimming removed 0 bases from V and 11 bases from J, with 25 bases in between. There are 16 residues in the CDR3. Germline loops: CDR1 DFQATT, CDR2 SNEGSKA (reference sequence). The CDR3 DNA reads TGCAGTGCTAGAGATTTGGGGGACTCCCCTTACAATGAGCAGTACTTC. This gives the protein CSARDLGDSPYNEQYF.

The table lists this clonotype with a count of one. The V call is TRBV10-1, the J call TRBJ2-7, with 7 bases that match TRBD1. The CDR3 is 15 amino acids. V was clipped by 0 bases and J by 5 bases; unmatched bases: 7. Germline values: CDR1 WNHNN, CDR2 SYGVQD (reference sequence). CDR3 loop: CASSESKWTGDEQYF. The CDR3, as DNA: TGCGCCAGCAGTGAGTCAAAATGGACAGGAGACGAGCAGTACTTC.

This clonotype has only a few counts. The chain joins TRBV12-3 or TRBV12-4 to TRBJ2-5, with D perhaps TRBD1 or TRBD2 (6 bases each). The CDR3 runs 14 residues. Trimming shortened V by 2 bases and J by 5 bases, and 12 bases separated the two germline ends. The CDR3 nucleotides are TGTGCCAGCAGTTTATGGGGGGCAGGGGAGACCCAGTACTTC. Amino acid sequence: CASSLWGAGETQYF.

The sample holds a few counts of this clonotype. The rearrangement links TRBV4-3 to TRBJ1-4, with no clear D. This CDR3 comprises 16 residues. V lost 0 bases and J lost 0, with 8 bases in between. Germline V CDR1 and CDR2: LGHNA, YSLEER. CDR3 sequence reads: CASSQDMGATNEKLFF. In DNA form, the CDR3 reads TGCGCCAGCAGCCAAGATATGGGTGCAACTAATGAAAAACTGTTTTTT.

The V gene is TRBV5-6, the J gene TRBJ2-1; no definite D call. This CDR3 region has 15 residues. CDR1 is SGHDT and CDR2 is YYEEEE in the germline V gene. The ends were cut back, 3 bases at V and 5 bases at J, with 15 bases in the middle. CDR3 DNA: TGTGCCAGCAGCTCTCTAGGGATACAAAACAATGAGCAGTTCTTC. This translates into CASSSLGIQNNEQFF.

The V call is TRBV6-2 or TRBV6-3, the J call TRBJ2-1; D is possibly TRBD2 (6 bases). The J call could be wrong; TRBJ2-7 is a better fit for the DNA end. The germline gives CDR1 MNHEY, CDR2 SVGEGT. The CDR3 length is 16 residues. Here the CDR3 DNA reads TGTGCCAGCATCCCTCCCCTGGGACTCCGGCGGCATGAGCAGTACTTC. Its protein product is CASIPPLGLRRHEQYF.

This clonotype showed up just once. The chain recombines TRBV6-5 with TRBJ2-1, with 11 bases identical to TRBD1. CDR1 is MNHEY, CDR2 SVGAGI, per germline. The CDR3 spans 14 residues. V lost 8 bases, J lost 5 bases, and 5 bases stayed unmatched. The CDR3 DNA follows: TGTGCCAGCGGTCTGGACAGGGGGCACAATGAGCAGTTCTTC. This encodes CASGLDRGHNEQFF.

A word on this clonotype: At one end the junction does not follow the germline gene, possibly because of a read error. The chain's CDR3 is CASSYRGSTDTRYF. For the CDR3, the DNA is TGTGCCAGCAGTTACCGAGGTAGCACAGATACGCGGTATTTT. The chain combines TRBV6-6 with TRBJ2-3; D not certain. From germline, CDR1 is MNHNY and CDR2 SVGAGI (reference sequence). This CDR3 is 14 amino acids long.

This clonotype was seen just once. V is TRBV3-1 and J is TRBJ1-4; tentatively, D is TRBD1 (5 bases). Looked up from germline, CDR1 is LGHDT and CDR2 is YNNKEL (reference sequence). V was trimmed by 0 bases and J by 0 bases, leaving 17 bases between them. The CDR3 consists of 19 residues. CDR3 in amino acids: CASSQEFDRFGTTNEKLFF. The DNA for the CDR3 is TGTGCCAGCAGCCAAGAGTTCGACAGATTTGGGACAACTAATGAAAAACTGTTTTTT.

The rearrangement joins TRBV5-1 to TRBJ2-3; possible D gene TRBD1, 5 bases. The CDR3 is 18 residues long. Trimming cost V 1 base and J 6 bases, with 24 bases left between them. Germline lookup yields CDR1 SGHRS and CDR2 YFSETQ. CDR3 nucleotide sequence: TGCGCCAGCAGCTTGCTACCCGCCAGGCTAGGTGGGGCGGATACGCAGTATTTT. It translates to CASSLLPARLGGADTQYF.

Here the CDR3 DNA reads TGTGCCAGCAGTTACTCGATCATAGGGCAATCTAGCACAGATACGCAGTATTTT. As protein: CASSYSIIGQSSTDTQYF. The chain recombines TRBV6-5 with TRBJ2-3; D not certain. Trimming pared 0 bases from V and 0 bases from J, leaving 16 bases between. This CDR3 contains 18 residues. The germline V gene has CDR1 MNHEY and CDR2 SVGAGI.